The 10 T cell receptor beta chains given below trace back to one sample, sequenced in a study of early T cells in non-severe SARS-CoV-2 infection (dated by TCRdb to the early 2020s). The library was made by 5' RACE. These reads were obtained on a NextSeq 500. The public sequencing data were trimmed at Q25 with fastp and processed into clonotypes with MiXCR by TCRdb, which kept only in-frame beta chains. Entries that share a CDR3 protein sequence are merged under the most common genes and DNA. Counted in this sample were 65,000 to 85,000 distinct CDR3 sequences; 15% of them appeared once. 9% to 15% of the sample belongs to the ten largest clones. The sequencing input was whole blood. The receptors derive from an adult who was a healthcare worker with PCR-confirmed SARS-CoV-2 infection or an uninfected control (not recorded which).

This clonotype counts as hyperexpanded. V is TRBV3-1 and J is TRBJ1-2; D may be TRBD1 (5 bases). Germline CDR1 LGHDT, CDR2 YNNKEL (reference sequence). This CDR3 has 15 residues. V shed 1 base and J shed 2 bases, with 11 bases lying between them. DNA for the CDR3: TGTGCCAGCAGCCAAGGCCCGACAGTAAACTATGGCTACACCTTC. This codes for CASSQGPTVNYGYTF.

In this sample, this clonotype turned up a few times. The chain has TRBV29-1 and TRBJ2-2, with a possible D match to TRBD2 (5 bases). This CDR3 has 13 amino acids. V gave up 5 bases and J gave up 4 bases, with 11 bases separating them. Germline CDR1 SQVTM, CDR2 ANQGSEA. The CDR3 sequence is CSVSMRATGELFF. The CDR3 DNA sequence: TGCAGCGTTTCTATGAGGGCCACCGGGGAGCTGTTTTTT.

The J gene is TRBJ2-1, the V gene TRBV6-5; 9 bases map to TRBD1. The V segment lost 7 bases and the J segment 2 bases; nucleotides outside the gene matches: 3. The CDR3 sequence is 14 residues long. CDR1 MNHEY and CDR2 SVGAGI come from the germline V gene. The DNA for the CDR3 is TGTGCCAGCACCAGGACAGGGGCCTACAATGAGCAGTTCTTC. Amino acid sequence: CASTRTGAYNEQFF.

A few counts support this clonotype. The chain has TRBV2 and TRBJ2-3; TRBD1 agrees at 8 bases. The V segment lost 7 bases and the J segment 2 bases; nucleotides outside the gene matches: 11. The CDR3 totals 16 residues. CDR1 SNHLY and CDR2 FYNNEI come from the germline V gene. CDR3 coding DNA: TGTGCCAGCAAAAGAGGAGGGACAGGTTACACAGATACGCAGTATTTT. Translation gives CASKRGGTGYTDTQYF. Variable domain in full (rest from reference TRBV2 and TRBJ2-3): EPEVTQTPSHQVTQMGQEVILRCVPISNHLYFYWYRQILGQKVEFLVSFYNNEISEKSEIFDDQFSVERPDGSNFTLKIRSTKLEDSAMYFCASKRGGTGYTDTQYFGPGTRLTVL.

This clonotype was observed a handful of times. The V and J genes are TRBV12-3 or TRBV12-4 and TRBJ1-1; no definite D call. CDR3 length: 15 amino acids. Trimming took off 8 bases at V and 0 bases at J, with 16 bases between the two ends. CDR3 bases: TGTGCCAGCGCCTTCCTCCGTACAGTGAACACTGAAGCTTTCTTT. It translates to CASAFLRTVNTEAFF.

CDR3 coding DNA: TGTGCCAGCAGCCTGACTAGCATGGCAGATACGCAGTATTTT. Its translation is CASSLTSMADTQYF. This chain connects TRBV6-4 to TRBJ2-3; 7 bases are shared with TRBD2. Per germline, CDR1 MRHNA and CDR2 SNTAGT. CDR3 length: 14 residues. V lost 6 bases to trimming and J lost 4 bases; unmatched junction nucleotides: 7.

V is TRBV13 and J is TRBJ2-3; 9 bases match TRBD1. CDR1 is PRHDT, CDR2 FYEKMQ, per germline (reference sequence). Trimming removed 3 bases from V and 4 bases from J; junction bases left unmatched: 5. The CDR3 totals 15 residues. CDR3 amino acids: CASSLGTGMPDTQYF. The CDR3 coding sequence is TGTGCCAGCAGCTTGGGGACAGGGATGCCAGATACGCAGTATTTT.

V is TRBV6-1 and J is TRBJ1-4, with D hard to call. Germline assignment: CDR1 MNHNS and CDR2 SASEGT. There are 16 residues in the CDR3. V lost 6 bases and J 8 bases, leaving 22 bases between the germline ends. CDR3 sequence: CASSGRGVWVDEKLFF. The CDR3, as DNA: TGTGCCAGCAGCGGTCGGGGAGTATGGGTGGACGAAAAACTGTTTTTT.

As for this clonotype: Because it lacks the conserved phenylalanine or tryptophan at the end, this CDR3 is likely a read error. The rearrangement joins TRBV6-6 to TRBJ2-3; D tentatively fits TRBD1 or TRBD2 (5 bases each). The V gene lost 7 bases and the J gene lost 9 bases, with 20 bases spanning the gap. The V gene's germline CDR1 is MNHNY and CDR2 SVGAGI (reference sequence). The CDR3 is 14 residues long. DNA of the CDR3: TGTGCCAGCATGGGGACGCCAATGAGAGAGACGCAGTATTTG. Translated, it gives CASMGTPMRETQYL.

The chain joins TRBV9 to TRBJ2-6; D remains unclear. Germline-derived CDR1 and CDR2 are SGDLS and YYNGEE. Trimming took 0 bases from V and 1 from J, leaving 5 bases between them. The CDR3 is made up of 15 amino acids. This CDR3 is CASSVVESGANVLTF. CDR3 in DNA: TGTGCCAGCAGCGTAGTAGAATCTGGGGCCAACGTCCTGACTTTC. Variable domain in full (rest from reference TRBV9 and TRBJ2-6): DSGVTQTPKHLITATGQRVTLRCSPRSGDLSVYWYQQSLDQGLQFLIQYYNGEERAKGNILERFSAQQFPDLHSELNLSSLELGDSALYFCASSVVESGANVLTFGAGSRLTVL.